This TCR beta chain was obtained from a study of blood T cells in healthy people across ages (dated by TCRdb to 2014 to 2015). Concerning the study at large: In model experiments, template switching captured roughly one uniquely barcoded TCR beta cDNA molecule for every two T cells. The study measured age-related changes in TCR beta repertoire diversity using deep sequencing normalized with unique cDNA molecular identifiers. Four age groups were formed from the donors: young (average approximately 17 years), middle-aged (around 37), aged (over 55) and long-lived (more than 75). Donors of different ages were randomly distributed across sequencing lanes to avoid experimental bias. Using the same blood draw, the study looked at two additional independent replicas of 1 million unique cDNA reads for two donors, one aged 18 to 30 and the other aged 80 or older.

What the research found in general, with its limitations: Because donor CMV infection status was unknown, age-related changes in expanded clonotypes were potentially confounded. There was a strong correlation between observed TCR beta diversity and the percentage of naive T cells measured by flow cytometry. As age increased, observed TCR beta diversity per million T cells dropped in a roughly linear way, and a significant reduction was already evident by age around 41. Compared with the aged group, the long-lived group had more naive CD4+ T cells, fewer expanded clones and increased TCR diversity, a pattern suggesting age selection. Bulk unsorted PBMC profiling prevented conclusive comparison of naive and antigen-experienced compartments. Total diversity estimates from one million sequenced T cells were considered lower bounds and underestimates.

The donors were under 40 Caucasian individuals from Russia, aged roughly 6 to 100 years, who were systemically healthy. About 10 milliliters of peripheral blood were collected from each donor into EDTA-treated Vacutainer tubes. Ficoll-Paque density-gradient centrifugation was used to isolate PBMCs, with at least 7 million per sample. Total RNA, at least 6 micrograms per sample, was extracted from PBMCs with Trizol reagent. Naive CD45RAhigh/CD27high T cell percentages were measured by flow cytometry on a PBMC aliquot from every donor. Comments on this clonotype: The antigen this receptor binds is unknown. The input lacks base qualities; no much larger clone sits a single base away.

Receptor libraries were prepared by 5' RACE. The instrument was an Illumina HiSeq 2500. A second PCR of about 7 to 12 cycles was performed with a sample-barcoded 5' primer and a J-beta primer mix. Each TCR beta cDNA molecule received a unique molecular identifier from a template-switch 5' adaptor carrying 12 random nucleotides. At least 2.5 million CDR3-containing paired-end reads were obtained from each sample. First-strand cDNA synthesis was performed from all RNA using the Mint cDNA synthesis kit, with priming by a TRBC-specific oligonucleotide. Following uracil-DNA glycosylase treatment, all cDNA underwent a first 18-cycle PCR with the universal primers M1SS and BC2_uni_R. In the source study's methods: For normalization, 1 million high-quality reads, each with a distinct molecular identifier, were randomly selected from each sample. Reads sharing molecular identifiers were discarded rather than binned into consensus sequences. MiTCR, run with a Q25 quality threshold and the strictest error-elimination algorithm, handled CDR3 identification, clonotype clustering and error correction. Lower-bound total TCR beta diversity was estimated with a nonparametric unseen species model using Euler transformation. The raw public reads went through TCRdb reprocessing: fastp at Q25, MiXCR clone calling, in-frame beta chains kept. Rows matching on CDR3 protein sequence are summarized as one entry with the most common DNA and genes. For this entry, the V and J calls and clone size follow TCRdb and not the study's own pipeline. This sample lists some 1.6 million distinct CDR3 sequences; approximately 32% were detected once. The top ten clonotypes cover about 11% of the sample.

Reading from cysteine to phenylalanine, the CDR3 counts 18 amino acids. The only DNA kept is the CDR3, 54 bases in frame from the first base. V lost 7 bases and J lost 9 bases; the stretch between them is 31 bases long. Per the germline V gene, SNHLY is the CDR1 and FYNNEI is the CDR2. Specimen: blood. The rearranged chain carries TRBV2 and TRBJ2-1, with TRBD2 perhaps the D gene, on 7 matching bases. This receptor was taken from a woman in her twenties or thirties in good health. The CDR3 here reads CASIQRAGALKSTVEQFF. DNA sequence: TGTGCCAGCATCCAAAGGGCGGGGGCGCTTAAGTCAACGGTTGAGCAGTTCTTC.